The clone carrying this TCR beta chain turned up a few times. The entire patient cohort was treatment-naive prior to thyroid surgery. This specimen comes from a study of metastatic and nonmetastatic thyroid tumors. With MiXCR, TCRdb called clones anew from the PCR reads. The sample comprises under 75,000 clones, roughly 18% of which are singletons, and around 13% rests with the top ten. Trimming removed 4 bases at V and 8 bases at J, with 16 bases between. Germline assignment: CDR1 SGHNT and CDR2 YYREEE (reference sequence). The CDR3 extends over 14 amino acids. Sequenced sample: blood. The V call is TRBV5-4, the J call TRBJ2-1; TRBD2 might be the D (6 bases). The source is a female donor with papillary thyroid cancer or a benign thyroid nodule (not recorded which). Some clones in this sample may be carry-over from other donors' samples. CDR3 loop: CASSGGTQKDEQFF. Here the CDR3 DNA reads TGTGCCAGCAGCGGCGGGACTCAGAAGGATGAGCAGTTCTTC.